The following is a TCR beta chain sequence with its context. Its antigen is still unknown. TCR beta cDNA was made by 5'RACE template switching with UMIs. TCRdb reprocessed the 5' RACE reads, keeping one entry per CDR3 protein, no DNA. The sample data list 350,000 to 400,000 distinct CDR3 sequences. These data originate in a study of T cells expressing NK-cell markers. Study-level points and caveats: The contribution of dominant NKG2C+ clonotypes to CD8+ T cells in more than five donors was 1.0-7.0%.

Germline values: CDR1 SGHAT, CDR2 FQNNGV. The CDR3 consists of 15 residues. J is TRBJ2-2 and V is TRBV11-2; as DNA is missing, the TRBD1 call by TCRdb cannot be tested. The material sequenced was blood T cells: a sorted CD56 or NKG2C T cell subset, CD4+ or CD8+ T cells, or bulk PBMC T cells (not recorded which). The TCR sequence derives from a woman aged 45-65 years in good health. The CDR3 here is CASSPRASGTGELFF.